This T cell receptor (beta chain) was observed in a study of T cell repertoires in cytomegalovirus infection. Looking at the study overall: Indicated by public TCR beta signatures were CMV infection and matching HLA type.

The CDR3 runs 15 residues. Looked up from germline, CDR1 is LGHDT and CDR2 is YNNKEL (reference sequence). Trimming shortened V by 1 base and J by 0 bases, and 7 bases separated the two germline ends. TCRdb reprocessed the reads with MiXCR, giving one entry per CDR3 protein. The table shows about 490,000 distinct CDR3 sequences, with about 11% occurring only once. J is TRBJ2-4 and V is TRBV3-1; D remains ambiguous. The TCR sequence derives from a human donor in good health (CMV status not recorded). Some clones in this sample may be carry-over from other donors' samples. Input material: PBMCs. The CDR3 region is CASSQVAVAKNIQYF. CDR3 sequence (DNA): TGTGCCAGCAGCCAAGTCGCGGTAGCCAAAAACATTCAGTACTTC.